This T cell receptor beta chain was sequenced for a study of follicular helper T cells after annual influenza vaccination (dated by TCRdb to about 2017). Broadly, across the study: After each seasonal influenza vaccination, blood samples were collected on days 0, 7 and 28. One week after vaccination, a second recruited cohort of roughly eleven subjects (Table S1) displayed a similar ICOS+CD38+ cTfh response. Multi-year samples were obtained from 6 or 7 subjects, with two vaccination seasons covered for a few subjects and three seasons covered for two subjects. The 2013-2014 samples were cryopreserved, while the 2015 samples were processed right after collection. To study recall of cTfh clones, some subjects were followed across successive annual vaccinations spanning the 2013-2014, 2014-2015 and 2015-2016 seasons. What the work shows at the level of the full study, not this receptor alone: ICOS+CD38+ cTfh clonality correlated with the frequency of that population, and its change correlated with the change in circulating plasmablast frequency. Day 7 ICOS+CD38+ clones were most often found later in ICOS-CD38- cTfh, suggesting that subset may serve as a memory reservoir. Successive annual vaccinations recalled a recurrent oligoclonal ICOS+CD38+ cTfh response that contained tetramer and AIM influenza-specific clonotypes. Rare clonotypes could not be sampled because productive TCRB sequences were recovered from only roughly 9-20% of the analyzed cells.

This sample's time point label indicates: 2014-2015 season, 7 days after vaccination. TCRB sequencing was used to follow sorted CD4 subsets from the blood of adults before and after they were given the seasonal inactivated influenza vaccine (Fluvarix). To be eligible, subjects had to be community-dwelling and could not have received an influenza vaccine during the previous 6 months. Subjects were excluded for influenza vaccine contraindications, substance abuse, HIV/AIDS, active malignancy, immunomodulatory medication, or active illness such as respiratory infection. At each time point, about 35 to 110 mL of blood was collected. Circulating Tfh were defined as non-naive CD4+CXCR5+PD-1+ cells, and these cells were sorted into ICOS+CD38+ and ICOS-CD38- fractions. Ficoll-Paque PLUS or SepMate separation was used to isolate PBMC. Before DNA extraction, cell subsets were sorted from PBMC on a BD FACS Aria.

Its CDR3 holds 14 amino acids, cysteine through phenylalanine. CDR3 DNA is the only sequence kept; it has 42 bases, read in frame from the first base. Sequences GTSNPN (CDR1) and SVGIG (CDR2) are obtained from the germline V gene (reference sequence). Trimming at the junction amounts to 8 bases on V and 6 bases on J, and the germline ends lie 22 bases apart. Of note for this clone: The antigen this receptor binds is unknown. No clone much larger than this one lies a single base away; base qualities are absent.

The library was generated by the immunoSEQ multiplex PCR assay. Adaptive Biotechnologies carried out TCRB amplification, library preparation, sequencing and preliminary bioinformatics at Survey level resolution. TCRB sequencing used multiplex PCR amplification of genomic DNA from sorted cTfh populations. In the paper's pipeline: Clonality was computed in R as 1 minus normalized Shannon entropy; the Gini index was calculated with the R package ineq. The overlap score was defined as the summed counts of shared sequences divided by the total counts of all sequences in both compared samples. Significance of shared clonotypes was assessed by Fisher's exact test, with a theoretical repertoire of 10^7 TCRB sequences assumed. The table was pulled from immuneACCESS by TCRdb, which kept in-frame rearrangements only. Such tables lose some clones; where checked, under half of the loss comes from unresolved V genes, and the rest has no known cause. V, J and clone size derive from that table, while D and trimming were established from the DNA sequence. In this sample the table shows several thousand clones, approximately 80% of which occur a single time. The ten largest clones capture 3.5% to 4.5% of the sample.

This receptor was taken from an adult who received the influenza vaccine. The starting material was CXCR5+ CD38- circulating T follicular helper cells from blood, obtained 7 days after influenza vaccination. Sample cell subset or site, as interpreted from the label and publication: circulating Tfh, non-naive CD4+CXCR5+PD-1+ (ICOS+CD38+ or ICOS-CD38-). This sequence uses TRBV30 and TRBJ1-1; a weak D assignment points to TRBD1 (5 bases agree). The nucleotide sequence reads TGTGCCCGCCAGACCCTCGGGGGAAGGTCTGAAGCTTTCTTT. This encodes CARQTLGGRSEAFF. The entire variable domain, with the stretches around the CDR3 drawn from the reference TRBV30 and TRBJ1-1 proteins, is SQTIHQWPATLVQPVGSPLSLECTVEGTSNPNLYWYRQAAGRGLQLLFYSVGIGQISSEVPQNLSASRPQDRQFILSSKKLLLSDSGFYLCARQTLGGRSEAFFGQGTRLTVV.